The clone carrying this T cell receptor beta chain occurred a few times. These data are taken from a study of T cells in Graves' hyperthyroidism and ophthalmopathy. RNA transcripts were the template for amplifying TCR beta CDR3 regions. TCR CDR3 regions were first amplified by RT-PCR with HTBI primers. TCRdb recomputed calls from the multiplex PCR reads with MiXCR, one row per CDR3 protein. The repertoire includes approximately 400,000 distinct CDR3 sequences, under 15% of them detected once, and approximately 32% sits in the top ten. In germline, CDR1 is SGDLS, CDR2 YYNGEE. V was clipped by 3 bases and J by 7 bases; unmatched bases: 7. CDR3 length: 15 amino acids.

Input material: blood. This sequence was found in a woman between 25 and 40 years old with Graves' hyperthyroidism. The J gene is TRBJ2-2, the V gene TRBV9; TRBD1 matches 9 bases. This CDR3 reads CASSAMGQGVGELFF. The CDR3 DNA reads as TGTGCCAGCAGCGCAATGGGACAGGGCGTCGGGGAGCTGTTTTTT.